Shown below are 25 T cell receptor beta chains from a single sample sequenced in a study of shared clonotypes between healthy human individuals. Only in-frame clones appear in the TCRdb table, and some are missing; sequencing was by immunoSEQ multiplex PCR. The table records around 1.4 million clones, around 98.5% of them present only once. The sequenced sample consisted of naive CD4+ T cells sorted from blood. The subset is: CD45RA+ positively selected. These receptors came from a man under 40 in good health.

V usage is TRBV7-9 and J usage is TRBJ2-1; tentative D call: TRBD2 (5 bases). Trimming took 5 bases from V and 8 from J, leaving 22 bases between them. The CDR3 is 16 residues long. In germline, CDR1 is SEHNR, CDR2 FQNEAQ (reference sequence). The CDR3 reads CASSRPRTTRAHEQFF. As DNA, the CDR3 is TGTGCCAGCAGCCGACCACGCACAACTAGGGCTCATGAGCAGTTCTTC. Together with reference TRBV7-9 and TRBJ2-1, the CDR3 gives the full variable domain: DTGVSQNPRHKITKRGQNVTFRCDPISEHNRLYWYRQTLGQGPEFLTYFQNEAQLEKSRLLSDRFSAERPKGSFSTLEIQRTEQGDSAMYLCASSRPRTTRAHEQFFGPGTRLTVL.

V gene TRBV4-1 combines with J gene TRBJ2-4, with TRBD1 matching 7 bases. Germline CDR1 and CDR2: MGHRA and YSYEKL. The CDR3 loop spans 17 amino acids. With 1 base clipped from V and 6 bases from J, the junction kept 12 bases outside the gene matches. The CDR3 protein is CASSQVSKGARGNIQYF. The CDR3 region has the DNA TGCGCCAGCAGCCAAGTCTCTAAGGGGGCGAGGGGAAACATTCAGTACTTC.

Note on this clone: The identical CDR3 is also encoded by other nucleotide sequences in the sample. This rearrangement joins TRBV5-1 to TRBJ1-1, with 7 bases matching TRBD1. V was clipped by 4 bases and J by 5 bases; unmatched bases: 2. The CDR3 consists of 12 residues. Looked up from germline, CDR1 is SGHRS and CDR2 is YFSETQ. The CDR3 coding sequence is TGCGCCAGCAGCCTGACAGGGACTGAAGCTTTCTTT. It codes for CASSLTGTEAFF.

Of note for this clone: Distinct nucleotide sequences in the sample also encode this CDR3. The rearrangement links TRBV6-5 to TRBJ2-7, with D hard to call. V dropped 2 bases and J dropped 2 bases, with 7 bases sitting between them. The CDR3 totals 13 residues. Germline assignment: CDR1 MNHEY and CDR2 SVGAGI. CDR3 protein: CASSYRQAYEQYF. As DNA, the CDR3 is TGTGCCAGCAGTTACCGACAAGCCTACGAGCAGTACTTC.

The chain joins TRBV28 to TRBJ2-1; TRBD2 agrees at 10 bases. V gave up 5 bases and J gave up 5 bases; unmatched junction bases: 9. Germline assignment: CDR1 MDHEN and CDR2 SYDVKM. This CDR3 region has 16 residues. The CDR3, as DNA: TGTGCCAGCAGTACCCAGCGGGAGGGCCGGGACAATGAGCAGTTCTTC. Translating gives CASSTQREGRDNEQFF.

A single count supports this clone. The chain uses TRBV10-3 and TRBJ2-7; 9 positions match TRBD2. V shed 10 bases and J 0 bases; nucleotides not matched to a gene: 13. Germline CDR1 reads ENHRY; CDR2 reads SYGVKD. The length of the CDR3 is 16 residues. CDR3 coding DNA: TGTGCCAACCTAATCCCGGGACTAGCTAGCTCCTACGAGCAGTACTTC. As protein: CANLIPGLASSYEQYF.

As regards this clone: The sample carries other DNA sequences with the same CDR3. V usage is TRBV29-1 and J usage is TRBJ2-6; no clear D. V gave up 5 bases and J gave up 2 bases, with 4 bases separating them. CDR1 and CDR2 (germline): SQVTM, ANQGSEA. The CDR3 length is 12 residues. The CDR3 is CSVTAGANVLTF. The CDR3 region has the DNA TGCAGCGTTACAGCTGGGGCCAACGTCCTGACTTTC.

The chain has TRBV5-1 and TRBJ2-6; TRBD1 aligns across 10 bases. Looked up from germline, CDR1 is SGHRS and CDR2 is YFSETQ. The CDR3 runs 18 residues. Losses at the gene ends were 4 bases for V and 0 bases for J; bases not matched to a gene: 7. CDR3 protein: CASSRTGGAGSGANVLTF. The CDR3 bases are TGCGCCAGCAGCAGGACAGGGGGGGCCGGCTCTGGGGCCAACGTCCTGACTTTC.

This sequence joins TRBV7-9 and TRBJ2-1, with 12 bases that match TRBD2. Trimming removed 2 bases from V and 8 bases from J; junction bases left unmatched: 10. The V gene's germline CDR1 is SEHNR and CDR2 FQNEAQ (reference sequence). The CDR3 covers 17 residues. The CDR3 bases are TGTGCCAGCAGCTTAAGGGTAGCTAGCGGGAGGGCCGATGAGCAGTTCTTC. This gives the protein CASSLRVASGRADEQFF. The full variable domain, with the rest looked up from reference TRBV7-9 and TRBJ2-1, is DTGVSQNPRHKITKRGQNVTFRCDPISEHNRLYWYRQTLGQGPEFLTYFQNEAQLEKSRLLSDRFSAERPKGSFSTLEIQRTEQGDSAMYLCASSLRVASGRADEQFFGPGTRLTVL.

CDR3 loop: CARDRGDYGYTF. CDR3 DNA sequence: TGTGCCCGAGACAGGGGGGACTATGGCTACACCTTC. This rearrangement joins TRBV30 to TRBJ1-2, with TRBD1 matching 9 bases. Germline CDR1 GTSNPN, CDR2 SVGIG (reference sequence). The CDR3 is made up of 12 amino acids. V was clipped by 8 bases and J by 3 bases; unmatched bases: 4.

The chain uses TRBV15 and TRBJ1-2; 7 nucleotides match TRBD1. J lost 8 bases, V lost 0 bases, and 0 bases had no gene match. Germline V lookup: CDR1 LNHNV, CDR2 YYDKDF (reference sequence). The CDR3 has 12 residues. The CDR3 here is CATSRETGGYTF. CDR3 in DNA: TGTGCCACCAGCAGAGAGACAGGGGGCTACACCTTC.

The CDR3 here is CSVSKGGDTEAFF. The CDR3 DNA reads as TGCAGCGTTTCAAAGGGGGGTGACACTGAAGCTTTCTTT. The gene calls are TRBV29-1 and TRBJ1-1; D is possibly TRBD1 (6 bases). The germline V gene has CDR1 SQVTM and CDR2 ANQGSEA. This CDR3 contains 13 residues. Trimming stripped 5 bases from V and 3 bases from J, with 13 bases between.

The gene calls are TRBV2 and TRBJ2-7, with 7 positions matching TRBD1. J gave up 4 bases and V 6 bases, and 9 bases lay outside the gene matches. This CDR3 has 14 residues. Germline CDR1 SNHLY, CDR2 FYNNEI. For the CDR3, the DNA is TGTGCCAGCAGACACAGGGGCTCCGGATACGAGCAGTACTTC. Amino acid sequence: CASRHRGSGYEQYF.

This clone was seen a single time. The V and J genes are TRBV9 and TRBJ2-7, with D possibly matching TRBD1 (7 bases). The CDR3 covers 14 residues. Per the germline V gene, CDR1 is SGDLS and CDR2 is YYNGEE. V shed 3 bases and J shed 6 bases, with 16 bases lying between them. Here the CDR3 reads CASSAAGQRSEQYF. The CDR3 DNA is TGTGCCAGCAGCGCCGCGGGACAGAGGAGCGAGCAGTACTTC.

This rearrangement joins TRBV2 to TRBJ1-5, with D hard to call. The CDR3 sequence is 14 residues long. Germline lookup yields CDR1 SNHLY and CDR2 FYNNEI. Trimming removed 5 bases from V and 7 bases from J, with 15 bases in between. The DNA for the CDR3 is TGTGCCAGCAGTACGGGCCTCGGCGAGCAGCCCCAGCATTTT. This sequence encodes CASSTGLGEQPQHF.

J is TRBJ2-7 and V is TRBV5-4; weak D call: TRBD2 (6 bases). Looked up from germline, CDR1 is SGHNT and CDR2 is YYREEE (reference sequence). CDR3 length equals 14 residues. The germline V and J ends were trimmed by 4 bases and 3 bases, with 14 bases remaining between them. This CDR3 reads CASSPFGRDYEQYF. CDR3 coding DNA: TGTGCCAGCAGCCCCTTCGGGAGAGACTACGAGCAGTACTTC.

The CDR3: CASSPGLGSNQPQHF. For the CDR3, the DNA is TGTGCCAGCTCACCGGGGTTGGGGTCGAATCAGCCCCAGCATTTT. The chain joins TRBV18 to TRBJ1-5; D remains ambiguous. The CDR3 spans 15 residues. Germline V gene sequence: CDR1 KGHSH, CDR2 LQKENI. Trimming removed 3 bases at V and 4 bases at J, with 13 bases between.

CDR3 DNA: TGTGCCAGCTCACCACAACAGGGGAACACCGGGGAGCTGTTTTTT. The encoded protein is CASSPQQGNTGELFF. This rearrangement joins TRBV18 to TRBJ2-2; perhaps TRBD1 as D (6 bases). V was trimmed by 1 base and J by 1 base, leaving 7 bases between them. This CDR3 region has 15 residues. Per the germline V gene, CDR1 is KGHSH and CDR2 is LQKENI.

Worth noting for this clone: Other DNA sequences in this sample translate to the same CDR3. The V call is TRBV9, the J call TRBJ2-7, with a weak D call TRBD2 (6 bases). Germline V gives CDR1 SGDLS, CDR2 YYNGEE. Between the trimmed V and J ends, which lost 4 bases and 3 bases, there was a span of 14 bases. This CDR3 has 14 residues. CDR3 loop: CASSPSGGFYEQYF. For the CDR3, the DNA is TGTGCCAGCAGCCCCAGTGGAGGGTTCTACGAGCAGTACTTC.

This chain uses TRBV18 with TRBJ2-7; D not certain. There are 13 residues in the CDR3. V was trimmed by 0 bases and J by 5 bases, leaving 8 bases between them. Looked up from germline, CDR1 is KGHSH and CDR2 is LQKENI. For the CDR3, the DNA is TGTGCCAGCTCACCACCTCCCGGGCACGAGCAGTACTTC. Translating gives CASSPPPGHEQYF.

The J gene is TRBJ2-1, the V gene TRBV28; D ambiguous. CDR1 and CDR2 (germline): MDHEN, SYDVKM. The CDR3 sequence is 10 residues long. V was trimmed by 5 bases and J by 13 bases, leaving 9 bases between them. CDR3 in amino acids: CASSRLVQFF. As DNA, the CDR3 is TGTGCCAGCAGTCGGCTAGTACAGTTCTTC.

This chain uses TRBV7-2 with TRBJ2-3, with D perhaps TRBD1 (6 bases). Per germline, CDR1 SGHTA and CDR2 FQGNSA. The CDR3 is 15 residues long. The V gene lost 7 bases and the J gene lost 2 bases, with 16 bases spanning the gap. DNA for the CDR3: TGTGCCAGCATTTACGGGACATTGTTCACAGATACGCAGTATTTT. It codes for CASIYGTLFTDTQYF.

This chain links TRBV5-1 with TRBJ1-4, with 8 nucleotides matching TRBD1. CDR3 size: 13 residues. Unmatched junction bases numbered 6, after V lost 7 bases and J lost 7 bases. Per germline, CDR1 SGHRS and CDR2 YFSETQ. CDR3 sequence (DNA): TGCGCCAGCGGGACAGGAGTAAGTGAAAAACTGTTTTTT. Translation: CASGTGVSEKLFF. The full variable domain, with the rest looked up from reference TRBV5-1 and TRBJ1-4, is KAGVTQTPRYLIKTRGQQVTLSCSPISGHRSVSWYQQTPGQGLQFLFEYFSETQRNKGNFPGRFSGRQFSNSRSEMNVSTLELGDSALYLCASGTGVSEKLFFGSGTQLSVL.

Of note for this clone: The germline gene is not matched at one end of the junction; a read error may be the cause. This rearrangement joins TRBV7-7 to TRBJ2-5, with TRBD1 identical over 7 bases. CDR3 length: 15 amino acids. Germline-derived CDR1 and CDR2 are SSHAT and FNYEAQ (reference sequence). This CDR3 is CASSQDRESRETQYF. The CDR3, as DNA: TGTGCTAGCAGCCAAGACAGGGAATCGCGAGAGACCCAGTACTTC. Complete variable domain (other parts from reference TRBV7-7 and TRBJ2-5): GAGVSQSPRYKVTKRGQDVTLRCDPISSHATLYWYQQALGQGPEFLTYFNYEAQPDKSGLPSDRFSAERPEGSISTLTIQRTEQRDSAMYRCASSQDRESRETQYFGPGTRLLVL.

The chain has TRBV7-2 and TRBJ2-6, with 10 bases lining up with TRBD1. CDR1 and CDR2 from the germline V gene are SGHTA and FQGNSA. V shed 4 bases, J shed 4 bases, and the junction held 7 bases outside the gene matches. The CDR3 is 17 residues long. The CDR3 nucleotides are TGTGCCAGCAGCTCCCGGACAGGGGGGATAGGGGCCAACGTCCTGACTTTC. This gives the protein CASSSRTGGIGANVLTF.